This record covers a single T cell receptor beta chain. Antigen: not known. Both 60 Vbeta primers and 13 Jbeta primers went into the PCR. This table comes from immunoSEQ multiplex PCR, and its TCRdb copy is limited to in-frame clones, with some not included. The data show fewer than 250,000 clones, around 79% seen once. This entry belongs to a study of cytomegalovirus exposure and HLA in healthy donors. Healthy individuals who donated bone marrow served as the donors. Study-wide points: Altogether, 164 TCR beta chains were recorded as cytomegalovirus-associated. Prior analysis indicated that the majority of TCR beta V segments exhibited productivity approximately 87% or approximately 30% of the time.

Germline CDR1 is SGHTA and CDR2 is FQGNSA. The CDR3 length is 15 residues. With 0 bases removed from V and 3 bases from J, the gap between germline ends came to 12 bases. J is TRBJ2-7 and V is TRBV7-2, with a weak D call TRBD1 (6 bases). The sequencing sample was made of PBMCs. This receptor was identified in a male donor in good health and CMV-seronegative. CDR3 amino acids: CASSLATGKYYEQYF. CDR3 DNA sequence: TGTGCCAGCAGCTTAGCTACAGGGAAATACTACGAGCAGTACTTC. Looking up the rest from reference TRBV7-2 and TRBJ2-7 gives the full variable domain: GAGVSQSPSNKVTEKGKDVELRCDPISGHTALYWYRQSLGQGLEFLIYFQGNSAPDKSGLPSDRFSAERTGGSVSTLTIQRTQQEDSAVYLCASSLATGKYYEQYFGPGTRLTVT.